A selection of T cell receptor beta chains follows, all from one sample in a study of Tregs in tolerant kidney transplant recipients. Assay: immunoSEQ multiplex PCR; the TCRdb copy retains only in-frame clones and omits some. The sample includes about 110,000 clones, almost 90% of them seen just once. This specimen consisted of CD4+ T cells from blood, obtained before the transplant. These receptors were obtained from a human donor who received a combined kidney and bone marrow transplant. Each CDR3 is given with its conserved first and last residue. Each record gives: J gene, clone size, V gene, D gene, CDR3 DNA, CDR3 protein. The D gene is left open where the match is weak. The size entry is marked missing in some rows and otherwise reads once, few, many or a size class.

>TRBJ2-1|.|TRBV30|.
TGTGCCTGGACCGTCGGGGGATGGTCCTACAATGAGCAGTTCTTC
CAWTVGGWSYNEQFF
>TRBJ1-1|.|TRBV6-4|.
TGTGCCAGCAGCGTCGACAACTGGAACACTGAAGCTTTCTTT
CASSVDNWNTEAFF
>TRBJ2-1|.|TRBV28|.
TGTGCCAGCAGTTCGGGGGACTCCTACAATGAGCAGTTCTTC
CASSSGDSYNEQFF
>TRBJ2-1|.|TRBV6-6|.
TGTGCCAGCAGGGACTCTTACCAGGAGCAGTTCTTC
CASRDSYQEQFF
>TRBJ1-1|.|TRBV6-5|TRBD1
TGTGCCAGCAGGGGGAAGACAGGGTCGGGAGCTTTCTTT
CASRGKTGSGAFF
>TRBJ2-1|.|TRBV2|.
TGTGCCAGCATCCCTAGCAGACTCCATGAGCAGTTCTTC
CASIPSRLHEQFF
>TRBJ2-2|.|TRBV5-1|.
TGCGCCAGCAGCTTGGTTGCCTCACTGGTCGGGGAGCTGTTTTTT
CASSLVASLVGELFF
>TRBJ2-4|.|TRBV27|TRBD2
TGTGCCAGCAGCAGGACTAGCGGGGTTAGAAACATTCAGTACTTC
CASSRTSGVRNIQYF
>TRBJ1-2|few|TRBV30|.
TGTGCCTGGAGCATAACAGGGAACGCATATGGCTACACCTTC
CAWSITGNAYGYTF
>TRBJ2-1|.|TRBV2|TRBD2
TGTGCCAGCAGTTTACTAGCGACGGGTGACAATGAGCAGTTCTTC
CASSLLATGDNEQFF
>TRBJ2-2|.|TRBV7-9|.
TGTGCCAGCAGCTTAATTTCGGTCAGGCGTTCGAACACCGGGGAGCTGTTTTTT
CASSLISVRRSNTGELFF
>TRBJ1-1|once|TRBV6-5|.
TGTGCCAGCAGTTACTCGATGAGGACTGAAGCTTTCTTT
CASSYSMRTEAFF
>TRBJ1-2|.|TRBV18|.
TGTGCCAGCTCACCACCAACAAACTATGGCTACACCTTC
CASSPPTNYGYTF
>TRBJ1-4|.|TRBV6-1|.
TGTGCCAGCAGTGAAGCGCCCAGGGATCAGGAAAAACTGTTTTTT
CASSEAPRDQEKLFF
>TRBJ1-2|once|TRBV5-5|TRBD1
TGTGCCAGCAGCACTCGGACAGGGGGCTATGGCTACACCTTC
CASSTRTGGYGYTF
>TRBJ2-1|.|TRBV28|TRBD2
TGTGCCAGCGGGGGGGGACTCTCCGCCTCAAATGAGCAGTTCTTC
CASGGGLSASNEQFF
>TRBJ1-2|once|TRBV5-1|TRBD1
TGCGCCAGCAGCCCCCTAGGTGGGACAGGGGAGTATGGCTACACCTTC
CASSPLGGTGEYGYTF
>TRBJ1-2|.|TRBV6-1|.
TGTGCCAGCAGTGAATCCCTCAGAAACTATGGCTACACCTTC
CASSESLRNYGYTF
>TRBJ1-1|.|TRBV5-1|.
TGCGCCAGCAGCCTCGGGGTTTTAGTCACTGAAGCTTTCTTT
CASSLGVLVTEAFF
>TRBJ2-5|once|TRBV14|TRBD2
TGTGCCAGCAGCCAAGATCTAAGGCAGGGCGGGGGGGGCCAAGAGACCCAGTACTTC
CASSQDLRQGGGGQETQYF
>TRBJ1-2|.|TRBV7-9|TRBD1
TGTGCCAGCAGCTTAGCGGGACAGGGAGGAGAAGGCTACACCTTC
CASSLAGQGGEGYTF
>TRBJ2-3|.|TRBV5-1|TRBD2
TGCGCCAGCAGCTTGGTAATGGCGGGAGCAGATACGCAGTATTTT
CASSLVMAGADTQYF
>TRBJ1-5|.|TRBV7-2|.
TGTGCCAGCAGCTTACGCGGAAATCAGCCCCAGCATTTT
CASSLRGNQPQHF
>TRBJ1-2|.|TRBV2|.
TGTGCCAGCAGTGCGACAGAAGATAACTATGGCTACACCTTC
CASSATEDNYGYTF
>TRBJ2-7|.|TRBV10-3|.
TGTGCCATCAGTGAGTTGGAGGGCACCTACGAGCAGTACTTC
CAISELEGTYEQYF
>TRBJ1-5|.|TRBV28|.
TGTGCCAGCAGTTACGGTGGGGGGGGTGAGCAGCCCCAGCATTTT
CASSYGGGGEQPQHF
>TRBJ2-2|.|TRBV10-1|TRBD1
TGCGCCAGCACCTCCGGGACAGGGGCTTTAACCGGGGAGCTGTTTTTT
CASTSGTGALTGELFF
>TRBJ1-2|.|TRBV28|TRBD1
TGTGCCAGCAGTCCACTGACAGGGTGGGACTATGGCTACACCTTC
CASSPLTGWDYGYTF
>TRBJ1-1|once|TRBV5-1|.
TGCGCCAGCAGCTTGGTTTCGGGATTGAACACTGAAGCTTTCTTT
CASSLVSGLNTEAFF
>TRBJ1-5|.|TRBV6-4|TRBD1
TGTGCCAGCAGAATACAGGGGATGGGTCAGCCCCAGCATTTT
CASRIQGMGQPQHF
>TRBJ2-3|.|TRBV9|TRBD1
TGTGCCAGCAGCGCGGACAGGCCGGATACGCAGTATTTT
CASSADRPDTQYF
>TRBJ2-5|.|TRBV19|TRBD2
TGTGCCAGTAGTAATGGCGGGGGGGACCAAGAGACCCAGTACTTC
CASSNGGGDQETQYF
>TRBJ1-3|.|TRBV5-1|.
TGCGCCAGCAGCTTATCGGGAATCAGTGGAAACACCATATATTTT
CASSLSGISGNTIYF
>TRBJ1-4|.|TRBV30|.
TGTGCCTGGAGCCTGACCGGAGGGAAACTGTTTTTT
CAWSLTGGKLFF
>TRBJ2-2|few|TRBV30|TRBD2
TGTGCCTGGGGTGGCGGGAGTGCTCCCGGGGAGCTGTTTTTT
CAWGGGSAPGELFF
>TRBJ1-1|.|TRBV11-2|.
TGTGCCAGCAGCTGGGGGCTAACTGAAGCTTTCTTT
CASSWGLTEAFF
>TRBJ2-7|.|TRBV2|.
TGTGCCAGCAGTACTCAGGGGTACGAGCAGTACTTC
CASSTQGYEQYF
>TRBJ2-2|.|TRBV7-2|.
TGTGCCAGCAGCTTAGACGGAGGCGGGGAGCTGTTTTTT
CASSLDGGGELFF
>TRBJ1-3|.|TRBV15|.
TGTGCCACCAGCCCCCGAGGAGGGACTGTGGGGGGAAACACCATATATTTT
CATSPRGGTVGGNTIYF
>TRBJ2-1|.|TRBV7-9|TRBD2
TGTGCCAGCAACCTACTAGCGGGGGGGATGGCGGCCTACAATGAGCAGTTCTTC
CASNLLAGGMAAYNEQFF
>TRBJ2-5|.|TRBV19|TRBD2
TGTGCCAGTGGGAGAATAGCGGGAGAGACCCAGTACTTC
CASGRIAGETQYF
>TRBJ1-5|.|TRBV5-1|TRBD1
TGCGCCAGCAGCTTGGCAGGGGGCAACAATCAGCCCCAGCATTTT
CASSLAGGNNQPQHF
>TRBJ2-1|.|TRBV15|TRBD1
TGTGCCACCAGCCGGGACAGAGGTTATGAGCAGTTCTTC
CATSRDRGYEQFF
>TRBJ2-7|.|TRBV18|.
TGTGCCAGCTCACCACCCAGAGGGAGCAGCTACGAGCAGTACTTC
CASSPPRGSSYEQYF
>TRBJ2-5|.|TRBV19|.
TGTGCCAGTAAACAATGGGAGGATCCCCAAGAGACCCAGTACTTC
CASKQWEDPQETQYF
>TRBJ1-2|few|TRBV5-4|.
TGTGCCAGCAGCTTGAACAGGGTTGGGGATGACTATGGCTACACCTTC
CASSLNRVGDDYGYTF
>TRBJ2-3|.|TRBV18|.
TGTGCCAGCTCACCGGAGAGGGCAGATACGCAGTATTTT
CASSPERADTQYF